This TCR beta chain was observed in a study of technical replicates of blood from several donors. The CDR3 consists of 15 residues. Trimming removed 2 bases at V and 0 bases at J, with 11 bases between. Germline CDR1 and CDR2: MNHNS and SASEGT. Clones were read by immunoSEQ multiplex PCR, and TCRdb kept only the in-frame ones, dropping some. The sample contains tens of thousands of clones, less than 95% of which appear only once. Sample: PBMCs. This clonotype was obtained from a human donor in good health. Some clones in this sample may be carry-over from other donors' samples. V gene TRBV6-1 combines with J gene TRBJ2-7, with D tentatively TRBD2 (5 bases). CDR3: CASSEQSGSSYEQYF. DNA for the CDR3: TGTGCCAGCAGTGAACAGAGCGGTAGCTCCTACGAGCAGTACTTC.